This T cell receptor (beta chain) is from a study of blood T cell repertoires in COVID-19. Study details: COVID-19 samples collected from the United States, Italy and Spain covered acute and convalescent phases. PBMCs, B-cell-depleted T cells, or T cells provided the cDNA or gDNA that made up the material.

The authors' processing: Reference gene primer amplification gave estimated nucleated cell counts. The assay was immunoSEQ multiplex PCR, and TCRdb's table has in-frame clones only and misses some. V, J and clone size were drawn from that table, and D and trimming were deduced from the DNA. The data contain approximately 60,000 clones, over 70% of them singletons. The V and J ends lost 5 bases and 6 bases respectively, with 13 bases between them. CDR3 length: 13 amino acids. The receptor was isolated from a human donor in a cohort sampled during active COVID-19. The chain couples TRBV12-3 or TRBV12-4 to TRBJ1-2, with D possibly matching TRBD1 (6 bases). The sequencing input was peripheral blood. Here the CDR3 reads CASSEGGRDGYTF. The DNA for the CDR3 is TGTGCCAGCAGTGAGGGGGGGCGGGATGGCTACACCTTC.